The entry below gives a single T cell receptor beta chain sequence along with its context. The antigen is unknown. Primers for the PCR totalled 60 Vbeta and 13 Jbeta. Generated by immunoSEQ multiplex PCR, the TCRdb table keeps only in-frame clones and is missing some. The sample has 120,000 or so clones; approximately 67% are singletons. The data stem from a study of cytomegalovirus exposure and HLA in healthy donors. Study findings and constraints: Presence/absence analyses treated sequencing depth as roughly uniform across donors. Later work showed greater clonal expansion in HLA-associated TCR beta chains than in equally common others.

From germline, CDR1 is MNHEY and CDR2 SMNVEV (reference sequence). The CDR3 runs 13 residues. The ends were cut back, 3 bases at V and 6 bases at J, with 12 bases in the middle. This receptor was taken from a man aged 18 to 30 in good health and CMV-seronegative. The chain couples TRBV27 to TRBJ2-7; weak D call: TRBD2 (6 bases). Material: PBMCs. Here the CDR3 DNA reads TGTGCCAGCAGTTTCTCGGTCGGGGGCGAGCAGTACTTC. Encoded protein: CASSFSVGGEQYF.